A selection of T cell receptor beta chains follows, all from one sample in a study of blood T cell repertoires in COVID-19. The assay was immunoSEQ multiplex PCR, and TCRdb's table has in-frame clones only and misses some. The sample gives about 260,000 clones, approximately 86% of which show up once; roughly 1.8% is in the top ten. Sequenced sample: peripheral blood. These receptor sequences come from a man under 40 with active or convalescent COVID-19. Both conserved end residues are part of each CDR3. D genes are given only for firm matches. Expanded clones are given a class, and other clones once, few, many or no size at all.

v_gene	d_gene	abundance	j_gene	CDR3aa	CDR3nt
TRBV9	TRBD2	-	TRBJ2-1	CASGDSGDSYNEQFF	TGTGCCAGCGGGGATAGCGGGGACTCCTACAATGAGCAGTTCTTC
TRBV7-9	TRBD2	many	TRBJ2-2	CASSSRPSGGRRDTGELFF	TGTGCCAGCAGCTCAAGGCCTAGCGGGGGGAGAAGGGACACCGGGGAGCTGTTTTTT
TRBV10-3	TRBD1	-	TRBJ2-7	CAIRRDRTYEQYF	TGTGCCATCCGCCGGGACAGGACCTACGAGCAGTACTTC
TRBV13	-	-	TRBJ2-1	CASSHRGASSYNEQFF	TGTGCCAGCAGCCACCGGGGGGCCTCTTCCTACAATGAGCAGTTCTTC
TRBV20-1	-	-	TRBJ2-1	CSASQSGYREQFF	TGCAGTGCTAGTCAAAGCGGCTATAGAGAGCAGTTCTTC
TRBV5-4	TRBD1	-	TRBJ2-1	CASSLGTGMNEQFF	TGTGCCAGCAGCTTAGGGACAGGGATGAATGAGCAGTTCTTC
TRBV5-1	TRBD2	-	TRBJ2-3	CASSLTNSGDGTDTQYF	TGCGCCAGCAGTCTCACAAATAGCGGGGACGGCACAGATACGCAGTATTTT
TRBV9	TRBD1	-	TRBJ2-7	CASSVAWFSGQGIYEQYF	TGTGCCAGCAGCGTAGCTTGGTTTTCGGGACAGGGTATCTACGAGCAGTACTTC
TRBV5-1	-	few	TRBJ2-7	CASSSLPLQANEQYF	TGCGCCAGCAGCTCCCTCCCCCTACAGGCAAACGAGCAGTACTTC
TRBV6-2/TRBV6-3	-	once	TRBJ2-1	CASSYAGWVEQFF	TGTGCCAGCAGTTACGCGGGTTGGGTAGAGCAGTTCTTC
TRBV11-2	TRBD2	-	TRBJ2-2	CASTGGETTNTGELFF	TGTGCCAGCACGGGGGGGGAAACTACGAACACCGGGGAGCTGTTTTTT
TRBV5-1	TRBD1	-	TRBJ2-6	CASSADRAEWANVLTF	TGCGCCAGCAGCGCAGACAGGGCTGAGTGGGCCAACGTCCTGACTTTC
TRBV12-3/TRBV12-4	-	-	TRBJ2-7	CASSPGDPYEQYF	TGTGCCAGCAGTCCGGGGGACCCCTACGAGCAGTACTTC
TRBV7-2	TRBD1	-	TRBJ1-5	CASSEDRGRGQPQHF	TGTGCCAGCAGCGAGGACAGGGGGAGAGGTCAGCCCCAGCATTTT
TRBV19	TRBD1	-	TRBJ1-2	CASRQGAYGYTF	TGTGCCAGTAGACAGGGGGCCTATGGCTACACCTTC
TRBV4-1	TRBD1	-	TRBJ1-1	CASSPRGQNTEAFF	TGCGCCAGCAGCCCCAGGGGGCAGAACACTGAAGCTTTCTTT
TRBV5-1	-	-	TRBJ1-4	CASSGSPTTEEKLFF	TGCGCCAGCTCAGGCAGCCCGACTACGGAGGAGAAACTGTTTTTT
TRBV7-8	TRBD2	-	TRBJ2-2	CASSPLIGGSGELFF	TGTGCCAGCAGCCCCCTCATCGGGGGGTCCGGGGAGCTGTTTTTT
TRBV3-1/TRBV3-2	-	-	TRBJ2-1	CASSQRGPDEQFF	TGTGCCAGCAGCCAACGGGGTCCGGATGAGCAGTTCTTC
TRBV30	TRBD1	-	TRBJ1-2	CAWSVNGGQGGSNYGYTF	TGTGCCTGGAGTGTAAACGGGGGACAGGGAGGATCTAACTATGGCTACACCTTC
TRBV3-1/TRBV3-2	-	once	TRBJ2-3	CASSPPGNTDTQYF	TGTGCCAGCAGCCCCCCGGGGAACACAGATACGCAGTATTTT
TRBV7-3	TRBD1	-	TRBJ2-2	CASSWDRAGELFF	TGTGCCAGCAGCTGGGACAGGGCCGGGGAGCTGTTTTTT
TRBV5-6	-	-	TRBJ1-2	CASSFRGSGYTF	TGTGCCAGCAGCTTTAGGGGGTCTGGCTACACCTTC
TRBV6-5	-	-	TRBJ1-4	CASSTEAATNEKLFF	TGTGCCAGCAGTACAGAAGCGGCGACTAATGAAAAACTGTTTTTT
TRBV3-1/TRBV3-2	-	-	TRBJ2-7	CASSQAGQGGDRQYF	TGTGCCAGCAGCCAAGCAGGGCAGGGGGGTGATCGGCAGTACTTC
TRBV5-8	-	once	TRBJ1-2	CASSISGSYGYTF	TGTGCCAGCAGTATCTCAGGAAGCTATGGCTACACCTTC
TRBV5-5	-	-	TRBJ2-7	CASSPRVEQYF	TGTGCCAGCAGCCCCCGTGTCGAGCAGTACTTC
TRBV3-1/TRBV3-2	TRBD2	-	TRBJ2-1	CASSQGQRGGNEQFF	TGTGCCAGCAGCCAAGGCCAGCGGGGGGGTAATGAGCAGTTCTTC
TRBV11-2	TRBD1	-	TRBJ2-3	CASSPGTVYTDTQYF	TGTGCCAGCAGCCCCGGGACAGTCTACACAGATACGCAGTATTTT
TRBV28	TRBD2	-	TRBJ2-3	CASNLAGSDTQYF	TGTGCCAGCAATTTAGCGGGGTCAGATACGCAGTATTTT
TRBV5-1	-	-	TRBJ1-2	CASGRVDSNYGYTF	TGCGCCAGCGGCAGGGTCGACTCTAACTATGGCTACACCTTC
TRBV5-8	TRBD2	-	TRBJ2-3	CASSLYLAGGSDTQYF	TGTGCCAGCAGCTTATATCTAGCGGGGGGGTCAGATACGCAGTATTTT
TRBV5-8	-	-	TRBJ1-5	CASSPRLGPQHF	TGTGCCAGCAGCCCGCGTCTAGGGCCCCAGCATTTT
TRBV11-2	-	-	TRBJ1-2	CASSLVPGYGYTF	TGTGCCAGCAGCTTAGTGCCGGGATATGGCTACACCTTC
TRBV19	-	-	TRBJ1-5	CASKSPSRGNQPQHF	TGTGCCAGTAAGAGCCCGTCCAGGGGTAATCAGCCCCAGCATTTT
TRBV19	TRBD1	-	TRBJ1-1	CASSIDWSDRVNTEAFF	TGTGCCAGTAGTATAGATTGGAGTGACAGGGTGAACACTGAAGCTTTCTTT
TRBV2	TRBD2	-	TRBJ2-3	CASRVITSGGPDTQYF	TGTGCCAGCAGAGTTATCACTAGCGGGGGGCCGGATACGCAGTATTTT
TRBV12-3/TRBV12-4	-	-	TRBJ2-7	CASSTQYEQYF	TGTGCCAGCAGTACGCAGTACGAGCAGTACTTC
TRBV27	TRBD2	few	TRBJ2-1	CASSSPWSGGEREQFF	TGTGCCAGCAGTTCCCCCTGGAGCGGGGGGGAACGAGAGCAGTTCTTC
TRBV2	TRBD1	-	TRBJ1-5	CASSNDRGNQPQHF	TGTGCCAGCAGTAATGACAGGGGTAATCAGCCCCAGCATTTT
TRBV27	-	once	TRBJ2-5	CASSLAGRETQYF	TGTGCCAGCAGTTTAGCAGGCAGGGAGACCCAGTACTTC
TRBV6-5	-	-	TRBJ1-2	CASKYPGSLWYGYTF	TGTGCCAGCAAGTATCCGGGGAGTCTTTGGTATGGCTACACCTTC
TRBV5-1	-	-	TRBJ2-7	CASSRGTDSYEQYF	TGCGCCAGCAGCCGGGGGACAGATAGCTACGAGCAGTACTTC
TRBV19	-	-	TRBJ1-5	CASSIQGLGNQPQHF	TGTGCCAGTAGTATTCAGGGCTTGGGCAATCAGCCCCAGCATTTT
TRBV9	-	-	TRBJ1-4	CASSVGTNGEKLFF	TGTGCCAGCAGCGTAGGGACAAATGGGGAAAAACTGTTTTTT
TRBV9	TRBD1	once	TRBJ2-1	CASSVAFSEGQGALNEQFF	TGTGCCAGCAGCGTAGCGTTTTCGGAGGGACAGGGGGCTTTGAATGAGCAGTTCTTC
TRBV10-2	-	-	TRBJ1-4	CASSEIAAGPEKLFF	TGCGCCAGCAGTGAGATTGCGGCGGGGCCGGAAAAACTGTTTTTT
TRBV5-1	-	-	TRBJ2-3	CASSHLGDTQYF	TGCGCCAGCAGCCACCTCGGGGATACGCAGTATTTT
TRBV11-2	TRBD1	-	TRBJ1-4	CASSFARGDEKLFF	TGTGCCAGCAGCTTTGCCAGGGGGGATGAAAAACTGTTTTTT
TRBV2	TRBD1	few	TRBJ1-1	CASMGTGLNTEAFF	TGTGCCAGCATGGGGACAGGGTTGAACACTGAAGCTTTCTTT
TRBV5-5	-	-	TRBJ1-6	CASSLETARSYNSPLHF	TGTGCCAGCAGCTTGGAAACTGCGCGCTCCTATAATTCACCCCTCCACTTT
TRBV6-2/TRBV6-3	-	-	TRBJ1-3	CASSDRTSSGNTIYF	TGTGCCAGCAGCGACAGGACCAGCTCTGGAAACACCATATATTTT
TRBV7-6	TRBD2	-	TRBJ2-5	CASSPYSGGEETQYF	TGTGCCAGCAGCCCCTATAGCGGGGGGGAAGAGACCCAGTACTTC
TRBV5-1	TRBD1	-	TRBJ1-1	CASSLVQGANTEAFF	TGCGCCAGCAGCTTGGTGCAGGGGGCGAACACTGAAGCTTTCTTT
TRBV7-9	TRBD1	-	TRBJ1-1	CASSYGQGNTEAFF	TGTGCCAGCAGCTACGGACAGGGTAACACTGAAGCTTTCTTT
TRBV6-5	TRBD2	-	TRBJ2-1	CASSYSLAGRYNEQFF	TGTGCCAGCAGTTACTCACTAGCGGGGCGCTACAATGAGCAGTTCTTC
TRBV4-3	TRBD2	-	TRBJ2-1	CASSQDNSGGAYNEQFF	TGCGCCAGCAGCCAAGATAATAGCGGGGGGGCGTACAATGAGCAGTTCTTC
TRBV3-1/TRBV3-2	TRBD2	-	TRBJ2-5	CASSHLAGGQETQYF	TGTGCCAGCAGCCACCTAGCGGGGGGTCAAGAGACCCAGTACTTC
TRBV6-6	-	-	TRBJ2-7	CASSHTGQYGSYEQYF	TGTGCCAGCAGTCACACTGGACAGTACGGCTCCTACGAGCAGTACTTC
TRBV3-1/TRBV3-2	-	-	TRBJ1-6	CASSQELRVRGSPLHF	TGTGCCAGCAGCCAAGAGTTAAGGGTCCGGGGATCACCCCTCCACTTT